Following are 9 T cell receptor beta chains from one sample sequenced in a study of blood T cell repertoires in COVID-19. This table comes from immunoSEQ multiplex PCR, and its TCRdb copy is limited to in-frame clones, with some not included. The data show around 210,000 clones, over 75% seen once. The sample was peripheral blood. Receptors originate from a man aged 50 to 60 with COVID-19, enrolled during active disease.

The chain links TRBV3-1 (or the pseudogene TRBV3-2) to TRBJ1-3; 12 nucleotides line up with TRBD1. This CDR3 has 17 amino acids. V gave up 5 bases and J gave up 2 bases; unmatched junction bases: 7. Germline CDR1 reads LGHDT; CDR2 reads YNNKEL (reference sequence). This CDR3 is CASSKFRDRGPGNTIYF. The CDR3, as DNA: TGTGCCAGCAGCAAATTCCGGGACAGGGGGCCTGGAAACACCATATATTTT.

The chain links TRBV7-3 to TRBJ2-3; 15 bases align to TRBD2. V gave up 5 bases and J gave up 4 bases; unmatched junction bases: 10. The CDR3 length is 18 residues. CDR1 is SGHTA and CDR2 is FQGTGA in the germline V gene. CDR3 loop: CASSPEGGLAGGPDTQYF. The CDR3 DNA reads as TGTGCCAGCAGCCCCGAGGGGGGACTAGCGGGAGGACCAGATACGCAGTATTTT.

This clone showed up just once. The CDR3 DNA reads TGCGCCAGCAAAGTGGGTAGCGGGAGTGGCGAGCAGTACTTC. As protein: CASKVGSGSGEQYF. This chain uses TRBV5-1 with TRBJ2-7; 9 bases fit TRBD2. Germline V gives CDR1 SGHRS, CDR2 YFSETQ. Unmatched junction bases numbered 10, after V lost 6 bases and J lost 6 bases. There are 14 residues in the CDR3. Variable domain in full (rest from reference TRBV5-1 and TRBJ2-7): KAGVTQTPRYLIKTRGQQVTLSCSPISGHRSVSWYQQTPGQGLQFLFEYFSETQRNKGNFPGRFSGRQFSNSRSEMNVSTLELGDSALYLCASKVGSGSGEQYFGPGTRLTVT.

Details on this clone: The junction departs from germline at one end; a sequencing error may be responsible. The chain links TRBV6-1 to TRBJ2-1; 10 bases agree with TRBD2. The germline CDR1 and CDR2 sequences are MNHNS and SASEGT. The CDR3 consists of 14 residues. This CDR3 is CASREAGGDNEQFF. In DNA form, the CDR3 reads TGTGCCAGCAGAGAAGCGGGAGGGGACAATGAGCAGTTCTTC.

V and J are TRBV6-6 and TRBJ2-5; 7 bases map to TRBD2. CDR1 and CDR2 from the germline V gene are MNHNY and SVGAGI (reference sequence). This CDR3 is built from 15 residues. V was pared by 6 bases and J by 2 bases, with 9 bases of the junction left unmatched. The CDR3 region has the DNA TGTGCCAGCAGCCGGGCGGGGGTAGTGCAAGAGACCCAGTACTTC. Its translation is CASSRAGVVQETQYF.

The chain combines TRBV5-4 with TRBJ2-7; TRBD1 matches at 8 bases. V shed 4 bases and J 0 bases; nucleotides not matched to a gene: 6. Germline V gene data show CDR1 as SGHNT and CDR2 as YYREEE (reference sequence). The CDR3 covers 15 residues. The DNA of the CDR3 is TGTGCCAGCAGCAAGGACAGGGCCAGCTCCTACGAGCAGTACTTC. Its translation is CASSKDRASSYEQYF.

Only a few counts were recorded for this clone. CDR3 residues: CASSTRQGSPSPQYF. CDR3 DNA sequence: TGTGCCAGTAGTACGAGACAGGGCTCCCCTTCGCCGCAGTACTTC. The chain links TRBV19 to TRBJ2-7, with 7 bases matching TRBD1. From germline, CDR1 is LNHDA and CDR2 SQIVND (reference sequence). J was trimmed by 9 bases and V by 4 bases; bases with no gene match: 15. This CDR3 region has 15 residues.

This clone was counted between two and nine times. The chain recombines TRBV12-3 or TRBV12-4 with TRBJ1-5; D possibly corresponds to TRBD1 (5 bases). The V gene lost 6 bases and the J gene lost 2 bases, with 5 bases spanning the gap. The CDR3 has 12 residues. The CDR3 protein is CASRQGNQPQHF. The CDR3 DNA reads TGTGCCAGCAGACAGGGCAATCAGCCCCAGCATTTT.

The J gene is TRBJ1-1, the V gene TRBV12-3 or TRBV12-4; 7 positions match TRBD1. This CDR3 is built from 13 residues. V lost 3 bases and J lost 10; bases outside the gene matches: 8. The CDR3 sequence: CASSLVQGSAAFF. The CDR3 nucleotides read TGTGCCAGCAGTTTGGTACAGGGGTCGGCAGCTTTCTTT.